What follows describes a single T cell receptor beta chain. Responders labeled with CFSE (approximately 200,000) were plated with approximately 200,000 irradiated, violet-dye-labeled stimulators. Upon completion of the reaction, proliferating CFSE-low responders, both CD3+CD4+ and CD3+CD8+, were sorted. Generated by immunoSEQ multiplex PCR, the TCRdb table keeps only in-frame clones and is missing some. The profile shows some 21,000 clones, 55% to 65% of them singletons. This specimen belongs to a study of graft-versus-host responses after intestinal transplantation. Points from the study as a whole: Circulating GvH clones peaking coincided with falling HvG clones soon after transplant. High graft-versus-host to host-versus-graft clonal ratios were found in allografts of patients who had graft-donor T cell macrochimerism.

Trimming cost V 2 bases and J 4 bases, with 16 bases left between them. CDR3 length: 16 amino acids. Per germline, CDR1 KGHSH and CDR2 LQKENI. Sequenced here: alloreactive CD4+ T cells from a mixed lymphocyte reaction culture, sampled before intestinal transplant. Subset defined: CFSE-low proliferating T cells sorted from roughly 6-day pre-transplant mixed lymphocyte reaction (GvH or HvG direction). The genes are TRBV18 and TRBJ2-3; D might be TRBD1 (6 bases). The sequence was obtained from a human patient who received an intestinal transplant. The CDR3 region is CASSPVVVSGADTQYF. CDR3 nucleotides: TGTGCCAGCTCACCAGTCGTGGTTTCAGGGGCAGATACGCAGTATTTT.